Listed below are T cell receptor beta chains from one sample, sequenced in a study of T cells in Graves' hyperthyroidism and ophthalmopathy. TCRdb processed the multiplex PCR reads anew with MiXCR; each CDR3 protein has one entry. The data hold around 600,000 distinct CDR3 sequences, with roughly 15% observed a single time. The sample comprised blood. The receptors here all came from a woman aged 45-59 years with Graves' ophthalmopathy. CDR3s include the opening cysteine and the closing phenylalanine or tryptophan. A D gene is named only where the DNA matches it firmly. Clone size, where shown, is once, few, many, or a class for clones that have expanded.

j_gene | abundance | v_gene | d_gene | CDR3aa | CDR3nt
TRBJ1-5 | many | TRBV20-1 | . | CSARWGQSNQPQHF | TGCAGTGCTAGATGGGGGCAGAGTAATCAGCCCCAGCATTTT
TRBJ1-6 | . | TRBV7-2 | . | CASSLNPWTDFPNSPLHF | TGTGCCAGCAGCTTAAATCCTTGGACAGATTTCCCCAATTCACCCCTCCACTTT
TRBJ2-7 | many | TRBV4-3 | . | CASSQEAGLEQYF | TGCGCCAGCAGCCAAGAAGCCGGCCTGGAGCAGTACTTC
TRBJ2-6 | many | TRBV11-1 | . | CASRQGNAGANVLTF | TGTGCCAGCAGACAGGGTAACGCTGGGGCCAACGTCCTGACTTTC
TRBJ2-1 | many | TRBV7-2 | . | CASSLVGTKTYNEQFF | TGTGCCAGCAGCTTAGTGGGGACAAAAACCTACAATGAGCAGTTCTTC
TRBJ2-5 | . | TRBV6-2/TRBV6-3 | TRBD1 | CASGKGTGGLETQYF | TGTGCCAGCGGAAAAGGGACAGGGGGTTTAGAGACCCAGTACTTC
TRBJ2-1 | many | TRBV27 | . | CASSLDFQRWFF | TGTGCCAGCAGTTTAGATTTTCAACGGTGGTTCTTC
TRBJ2-7 | many | TRBV12-3/TRBV12-4 | . | CASSFEFPRSSSYEQYF | TGTGCCAGCAGTTTCGAATTTCCCCGATCCAGCTCCTACGAGCAGTACTTC
TRBJ2-1 | many | TRBV28 | TRBD2 | CASSFASGSWNEQFF | TGTGCCAGCAGTTTCGCTAGCGGGAGTTGGAATGAGCAGTTCTTC
TRBJ1-5 | . | TRBV19 | TRBD1 | CASCVSRDRGLQPQHF | TGTGCCAGTTGTGTATCCCGGGACAGGGGACTACAGCCCCAGCATTTT
TRBJ2-1 | many | TRBV12-3/TRBV12-4 | TRBD2 | CASSPVSGGRGAYNEQFF | TGTGCCAGCAGTCCCGTAAGCGGCGGGAGGGGGGCTTACAATGAGCAGTTCTTC
TRBJ2-3 | many | TRBV11-3 | . | CASSPMYSADTQYF | TGTGCCAGCAGCCCCATGTATTCCGCAGATACGCAGTATTTT
TRBJ2-7 | . | TRBV7-3 | . | CASSHPDRDEQYF | TGTGCCAGCAGCCACCCGGACCGAGACGAGCAGTACTTC
TRBJ1-5 | many | TRBV7-2 | . | CASSFGSVGNQPQHF | TGTGCCAGCAGCTTTGGCTCGGTGGGCAATCAGCCCCAGCATTTT
TRBJ2-7 | few | TRBV3-1 | TRBD2 | CASSQGTGGTYEQYF | TGTGCCAGCAGCCAGGGGACCGGGGGGACCTACGAGCAGTACTTC
TRBJ1-1 | many | TRBV6-2/TRBV6-3 | . | CASRLDRDTEAFF | TGTGCCAGCAGACTGGACCGGGACACTGAAGCTTTCTTT
TRBJ2-7 | many | TRBV28 | TRBD1 | CASRNRGRRYEQYF | TGTGCCAGTCGGAACAGGGGGCGCCGGTACGAGCAGTACTTC
TRBJ2-3 | few | TRBV11-3 | . | CASSPGDKSTDTQYF | TGTGCCAGCAGCCCCGGGGACAAGAGCACAGATACGCAGTATTTT
TRBJ1-2 | many | TRBV28 | . | CASNPRLRGAYGYTF | TGTGCCAGCAATCCCCGGTTGAGGGGCGCCTATGGCTACACCTTC
TRBJ2-1 | many | TRBV18 | . | CASSPSMGNEQFF | TGTGCCAGCTCACCCAGTATGGGCAATGAGCAGTTCTTC
TRBJ1-5 | few | TRBV7-9 | . | CAGSHERGQPQHF | TGTGCCGGCAGCCATGAGAGGGGGCAGCCCCAGCATTTT
TRBJ1-2 | many | TRBV28 | . | CASSFPDRLDGYTF | TGTGCCAGCAGTTTCCCGGACAGACTTGATGGCTACACCTTC
TRBJ1-1 | many | TRBV10-3 | TRBD1 | CAISESGQGRDTEAFF | TGTGCCATCAGTGAGTCAGGACAGGGGAGGGACACTGAAGCTTTCTTT
TRBJ2-7 | . | TRBV7-2 | TRBD1 | CASSQGARDFIYEQYF | TGTGCCAGCAGCCAGGGGGCCCGGGACTTTATCTACGAGCAGTACTTC
TRBJ2-5 | many | TRBV7-2 | . | CASSLLGGVETQYF | TGTGCCAGCAGCTTACTCGGGGGAGTGGAGACCCAGTACTTC
TRBJ2-3 | many | TRBV28 | . | CASSLLGGDTQYF | TGTGCCAGCAGCCTCCTGGGAGGAGATACGCAGTATTTT
TRBJ1-2 | few | TRBV9 | . | CASSGGTIYGYTF | TGTGCCAGCAGCGGAGGGACTATCTATGGCTACACCTTC